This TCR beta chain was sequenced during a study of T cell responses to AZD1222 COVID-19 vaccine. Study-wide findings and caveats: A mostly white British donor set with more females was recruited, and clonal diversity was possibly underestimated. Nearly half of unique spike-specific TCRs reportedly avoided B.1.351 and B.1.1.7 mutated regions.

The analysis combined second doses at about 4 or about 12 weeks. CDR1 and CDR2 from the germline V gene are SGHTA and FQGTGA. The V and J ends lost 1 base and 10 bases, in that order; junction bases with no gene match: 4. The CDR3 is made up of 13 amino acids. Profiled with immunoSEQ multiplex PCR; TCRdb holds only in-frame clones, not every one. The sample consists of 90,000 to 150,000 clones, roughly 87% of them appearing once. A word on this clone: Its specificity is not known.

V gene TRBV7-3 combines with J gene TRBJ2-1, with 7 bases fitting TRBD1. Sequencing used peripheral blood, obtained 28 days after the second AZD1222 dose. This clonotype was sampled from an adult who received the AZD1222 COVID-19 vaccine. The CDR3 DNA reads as TGTGCCAGCAGCTTAATGGGACAGCAAGAGCAGTTCTTC. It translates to CASSLMGQQEQFF. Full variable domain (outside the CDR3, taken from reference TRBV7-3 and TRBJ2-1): GAGVSQTPSNKVTEKGKYVELRCDPISGHTALYWYRQSLGQGPEFLIYFQGTGAADDSGLPNDRFFAVRPEGSVSTLKIQRTERGDSAVYLCASSLMGQQEQFFGPGTRLTVL.